This entry features one T cell receptor (beta chain) sequence. No antigen is known for it. The sample is drawn from a study of T cells in localized non-small cell lung cancer. Study results and limitations: Uninvolved neighboring lung showed the greatest T cell clonality, exceeding tumor.

Germline-derived CDR1 and CDR2 are SGHDT and YYEEEE. The CDR3 length is 13 residues. Between the trimmed V and J ends, which lost 0 bases and 2 bases, there was a span of 5 bases. Some clones are missing from TCRdb's copy, which holds only in-frame ones; the method was immunoSEQ multiplex PCR. This sample has fewer than 20,000 clones, with over 80% found just once. The starting material was peripheral blood, obtained before any cancer treatment. This chain connects TRBV5-6 to TRBJ2-5, with no clear D. The receptor comes from a woman aged 35-75 years with stage I lung adenocarcinoma. The CDR3 nucleotides are TGTGCCAGCAGCTTGGTGGGGCAAGAGACCCAGTACTTC. This sequence encodes CASSLVGQETQYF. Based on the CDR3 plus reference TRBV5-6 and TRBJ2-5, the full variable domain is DAGVTQSPTHLIKTRGQQVTLRCSPKSGHDTVSWYQQALGQGPQFIFQYYEEEERQRGNFPDRFSGHQFPNYSSELNVNALLLGDSALYLCASSLVGQETQYFGPGTRLLVL.